Below are 11 T cell receptor beta chains sequenced from a single sample in a study of blood T cell repertoires in COVID-19. The data were produced by immunoSEQ multiplex PCR, yet TCRdb's version contains in-frame clones alone and is incomplete. Among approximately 44,000 clones listed, roughly nine tenths were seen once. What was sequenced was peripheral blood. The receptors stem from a man in his fifties or sixties with acute or convalescent COVID-19.

The V call is TRBV29-1, the J call TRBJ1-2; D remains unclear. The V and J ends lost 8 bases and 8 bases respectively, with 24 bases between them. The CDR3 runs to 14 residues. CDR1 and CDR2 from the germline V gene are SQVTM and ANQGSEA. The CDR3 DNA reads TGCAGCTCCTTAAGAGCCGGGTCTGGGGAGGGCTACACCTTC. Protein sequence: CSSLRAGSGEGYTF.

This clone came up a few times. The CDR3 spells CAISATPGQYPEAFF. DNA for the CDR3: TGTGCCATCAGTGCGACTCCGGGACAGTACCCTGAAGCTTTCTTT. The chain couples TRBV10-3 to TRBJ1-1, with 7 positions matching TRBD1. The CDR3 loop spans 15 amino acids. Trimming cost V 4 bases and J 6 bases; bases outside gene matches: 11. The germline V gene encodes CDR1 ENHRY and CDR2 SYGVKD.

The chain has TRBV2 and TRBJ1-5; D is perhaps TRBD1 (6 bases). The CDR3 consists of 14 residues. Trimming cost V 6 bases and J 4 bases, with 13 bases left between them. Germline values: CDR1 SNHLY, CDR2 FYNNEI. CDR3 in DNA: TGTGCCAGCAGCTCACAGGGAGCAAATCAGCCCCAGCATTTT. It specifies CASSSQGANQPQHF.

J is TRBJ2-5 and V is TRBV5-1; 9 nucleotides line up with TRBD2. The junction had 5 bases not matched to a gene; V was cut back by 3 bases and J by 5 bases. This CDR3 is built from 14 residues. Germline CDR1 reads SGHRS; CDR2 reads YFSETQ. This chain's CDR3 is CASSWGLAGETQYF. The CDR3, as DNA: TGCGCCAGCAGCTGGGGACTAGCAGGGGAGACCCAGTACTTC.

The chain joins TRBV28 to TRBJ1-1; 9 bases map to TRBD1. The CDR3 length is 17 residues. V shed 3 bases, J shed 1 base, and the junction held 9 bases outside the gene matches. Germline CDR1 and CDR2: MDHEN and SYDVKM. The CDR3 sequence is CASSFYRGRRTNTEAFF. The CDR3 DNA reads as TGTGCCAGCAGTTTTTACAGGGGGCGAAGGACGAACACTGAAGCTTTCTTT.

This clone was found a few times. The chain joins TRBV7-2 to TRBJ1-1; D remains unclear. This CDR3 spans 13 amino acids. The germline V gene encodes CDR1 SGHTA and CDR2 FQGNSA. V lost 5 bases to trimming and J lost 3 bases, with 10 bases between them. The chain's CDR3 is CASSPQTDTEAFF. The CDR3 nucleotides read TGTGCCAGCAGCCCACAGACCGACACTGAAGCTTTCTTT.

The J gene is TRBJ2-2, the V gene TRBV9; 9 nucleotides align to TRBD1. From germline, CDR1 is SGDLS and CDR2 YYNGEE. V was clipped by 3 bases and J by 6 bases; unmatched bases: 3. This CDR3 has 14 amino acids. The CDR3 DNA sequence: TGTGCCAGCAGCGGAACAGGGGGCTCCGGGGAGCTGTTTTTT. This gives the protein CASSGTGGSGELFF.

The rearrangement links TRBV19 to TRBJ1-1; no reliable D call. Trimming stripped 2 bases from V and 0 bases from J, with 7 bases between. Germline CDR1 reads LNHDA; CDR2 reads SQIVND (reference sequence). CDR3 length: 14 amino acids. The DNA of the CDR3 is TGTGCCAGTAGTATACCAGAAGTGAACACTGAAGCTTTCTTT. Translated, it gives CASSIPEVNTEAFF.

The rearrangement joins TRBV9 to TRBJ2-3; 10 bases line up with TRBD2. V gave up 0 bases and J gave up 6 bases; unmatched junction bases: 4. Germline V gene sequence: CDR1 SGDLS, CDR2 YYNGEE. The CDR3 loop spans 15 amino acids. CDR3 loop: CASSVEAGGADTQYF. CDR3 sequence (DNA): TGTGCCAGCAGCGTAGAAGCGGGGGGGGCTGATACGCAGTATTTT. Full variable domain (outside the CDR3, taken from reference TRBV9 and TRBJ2-3): DSGVTQTPKHLITATGQRVTLRCSPRSGDLSVYWYQQSLDQGLQFLIQYYNGEERAKGNILERFSAQQFPDLHSELNLSSLELGDSALYFCASSVEAGGADTQYFGPGTRLTVL.

The chain carries TRBV5-1 and TRBJ1-4; TRBD1 matches at 7 bases. This CDR3 comprises 16 residues. Looked up from germline, CDR1 is SGHRS and CDR2 is YFSETQ. The J segment lost 5 bases and the V segment lost 0 bases, leaving 7 bases of the junction unmatched. CDR3 residues: CASSLAPTGANEKLFF. The DNA for the CDR3 is TGCGCCAGCAGCTTGGCACCCACAGGGGCCAATGAAAAACTGTTTTTT.

DNA for the CDR3: TGTGCCAGCAGCCCTGTAGGACAGGGACCTAACTATGGCTACACCTTC. Translating it yields CASSPVGQGPNYGYTF. The genes are TRBV5-5 and TRBJ1-2; 8 bases line up with TRBD1. Germline assignment: CDR1 SGHKS and CDR2 YYEKEE (reference sequence). The junction had 8 bases not matched to a gene; V was cut back by 4 bases and J by 0 bases. This CDR3 spans 16 amino acids.